This T cell receptor beta chain was found in a study of shared clonotypes between healthy human individuals. Sequenced by immunoSEQ multiplex PCR; TCRdb stores in-frame clones only, minus some. The sample lists roughly 550,000 clones; around 95% were seen once. Naive CD8 cells lacked CD45RO and underwent positive selection for CCR7, leaving out terminally differentiated effector memory CD45RA+ cells. This CDR3 is 14 amino acids long. Per the germline V gene, CDR1 is SGHNT and CDR2 is YYREEE (reference sequence). V is TRBV5-4 and J is TRBJ2-5, with D perhaps being TRBD1 or TRBD2 (5 bases each). Near its end, the DNA agrees better with TRBJ2-7, so the J call may be wrong. The sequence was collected from a woman in her thirties in good health. The specimen sequenced was naive CD8+ T cells sorted from blood. In DNA form, the CDR3 reads TGTGCCAGCAGCTGGGGACCCTTCGATTACGAGCAGTACTTC. Translating gives CASSWGPFDYEQYF.